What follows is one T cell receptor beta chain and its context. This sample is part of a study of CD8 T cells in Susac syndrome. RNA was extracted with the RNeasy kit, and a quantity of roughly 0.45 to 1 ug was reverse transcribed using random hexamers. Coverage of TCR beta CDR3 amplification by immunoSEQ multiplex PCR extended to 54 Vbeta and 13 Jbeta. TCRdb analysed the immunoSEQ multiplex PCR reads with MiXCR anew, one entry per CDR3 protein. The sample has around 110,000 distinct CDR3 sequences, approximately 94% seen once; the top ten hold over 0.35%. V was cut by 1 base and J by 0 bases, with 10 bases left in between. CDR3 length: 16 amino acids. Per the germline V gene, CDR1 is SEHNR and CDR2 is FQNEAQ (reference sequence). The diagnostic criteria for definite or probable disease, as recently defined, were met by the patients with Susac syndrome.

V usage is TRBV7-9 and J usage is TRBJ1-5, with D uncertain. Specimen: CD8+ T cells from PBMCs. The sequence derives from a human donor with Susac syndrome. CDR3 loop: CASSLGPINSNQPQHF. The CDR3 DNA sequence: TGTGCCAGCAGCTTAGGCCCAATAAATAGCAATCAGCCCCAGCATTTT.